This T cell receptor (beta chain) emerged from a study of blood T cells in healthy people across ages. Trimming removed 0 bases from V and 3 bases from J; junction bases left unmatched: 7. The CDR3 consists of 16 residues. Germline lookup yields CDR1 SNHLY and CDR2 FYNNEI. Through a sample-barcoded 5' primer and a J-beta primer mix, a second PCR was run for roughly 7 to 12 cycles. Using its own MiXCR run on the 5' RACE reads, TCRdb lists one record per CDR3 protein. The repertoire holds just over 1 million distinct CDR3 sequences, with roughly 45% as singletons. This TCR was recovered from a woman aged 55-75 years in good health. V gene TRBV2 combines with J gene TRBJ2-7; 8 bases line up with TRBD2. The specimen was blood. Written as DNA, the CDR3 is TGTGCCAGCAGTGAAGCTAACCCTCGGGGGGGCTACGAGCAGTACTTC. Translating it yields CASSEANPRGGYEQYF.